This T cell receptor (beta chain) was identified in a study of blood T cell repertoires in COVID-19. Overall study context: Specimens from acute and convalescent COVID-19 originated in the United States, Italy and Spain. PBMCs, B-cell-depleted T cells, or T cells provided the cDNA or gDNA that made up the material.

A word on this clone: The same CDR3 can be traced to other DNA sequences in this sample.

Authors' processing steps: For nucleated cells, counts were estimated from reference gene primer amplification. The method was immunoSEQ multiplex PCR; TCRdb's version includes in-frame clones alone and lacks a portion of them. D and trimming come from the DNA, and the V and J calls and clone size come from that table. The repertoire holds 120,000 to 150,000 clones, with about four fifths as singletons. CDR1 is MNHEY, CDR2 SVGEGT, per germline. This CDR3 has 14 amino acids. V was pared by 2 bases and J by 2 bases, with 2 bases of the junction left unmatched. The rearrangement uses TRBV6-2 or TRBV6-3 and TRBJ2-7; 8 bases fit TRBD1. The sequence came from an elderly man with acute or convalescent COVID-19. The specimen was peripheral blood. The CDR3 DNA reads as TGTGCCAGCAGTTACCGACAGGGGCCCTACGAGCAGTACTTC. It translates to CASSYRQGPYEQYF.